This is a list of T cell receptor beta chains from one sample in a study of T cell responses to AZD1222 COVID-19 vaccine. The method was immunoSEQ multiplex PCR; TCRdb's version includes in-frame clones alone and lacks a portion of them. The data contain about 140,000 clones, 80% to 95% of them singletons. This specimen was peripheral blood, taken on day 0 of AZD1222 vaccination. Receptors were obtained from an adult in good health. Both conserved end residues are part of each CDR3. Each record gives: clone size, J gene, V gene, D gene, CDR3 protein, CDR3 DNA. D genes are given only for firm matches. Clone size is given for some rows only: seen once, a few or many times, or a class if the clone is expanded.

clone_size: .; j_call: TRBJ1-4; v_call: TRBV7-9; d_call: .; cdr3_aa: CASSLVLTEAYEKLFF; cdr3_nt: TGTGCCAGCAGCTTAGTACTGACGGAAGCGTATGAAAAACTGTTTTTT
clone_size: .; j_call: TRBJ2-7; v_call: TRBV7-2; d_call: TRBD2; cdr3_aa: CASSFRTSGEYEQYF; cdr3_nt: TGTGCCAGCAGCTTCCGGACTAGCGGAGAATACGAGCAGTACTTC
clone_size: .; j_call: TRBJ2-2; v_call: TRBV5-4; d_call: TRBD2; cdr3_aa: CASSRTSGSWDTGELFF; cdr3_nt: TGTGCCAGCAGCAGGACTAGCGGGAGCTGGGACACCGGGGAGCTGTTTTTT
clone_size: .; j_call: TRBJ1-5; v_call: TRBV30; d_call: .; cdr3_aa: CAWGRGHVGQPQHF; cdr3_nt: TGTGCCTGGGGGAGGGGACATGTTGGCCAGCCCCAGCATTTT
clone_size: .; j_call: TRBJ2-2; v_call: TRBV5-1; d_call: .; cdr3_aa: CASSTTTEATLYGELFF; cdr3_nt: TGCGCCAGCAGCACGACCACGGAGGCGACTCTCTACGGGGAGCTGTTTTTT
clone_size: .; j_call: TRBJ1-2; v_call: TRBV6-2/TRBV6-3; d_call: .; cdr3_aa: CASSYSGRGYTF; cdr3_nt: TGTGCCAGCAGTTACTCCGGGCGGGGCTACACCTTC
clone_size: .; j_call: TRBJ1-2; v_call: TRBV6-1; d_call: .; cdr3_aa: CASSEAVSTSYGYTF; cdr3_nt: TGTGCCAGCAGTGAAGCCGTCTCTACCTCGTATGGCTACACCTTC
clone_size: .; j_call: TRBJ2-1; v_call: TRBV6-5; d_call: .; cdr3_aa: CASREGQSYNEQFF; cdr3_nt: TGTGCCAGCAGGGAGGGACAATCGTACAATGAGCAGTTCTTC
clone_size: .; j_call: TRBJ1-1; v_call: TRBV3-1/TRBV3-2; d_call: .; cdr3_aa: CASSLNWEEANTEAFF; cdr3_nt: TGTGCCAGCAGTTTAAATTGGGAGGAGGCGAACACTGAAGCTTTCTTT
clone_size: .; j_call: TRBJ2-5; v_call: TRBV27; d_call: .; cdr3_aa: CASSLIGSMLQETQYF; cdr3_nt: TGTGCCAGCAGTTTGATAGGGTCTATGCTTCAAGAGACCCAGTACTTC
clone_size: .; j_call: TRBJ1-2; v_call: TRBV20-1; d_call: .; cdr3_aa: CSVESDYGYTF; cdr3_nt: TGCAGTGTGGAAAGCGATTATGGCTACACCTTC
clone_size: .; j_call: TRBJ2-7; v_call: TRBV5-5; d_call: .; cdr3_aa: CASSAFGGEQYF; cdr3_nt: TGTGCCAGCAGTGCCTTTGGTGGCGAGCAGTACTTC
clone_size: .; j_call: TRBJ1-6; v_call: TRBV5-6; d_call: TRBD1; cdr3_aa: CASSLEGTGTSPLHF; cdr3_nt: TGTGCCAGCAGCTTGGAAGGGACAGGGACTTCACCCCTCCACTTT
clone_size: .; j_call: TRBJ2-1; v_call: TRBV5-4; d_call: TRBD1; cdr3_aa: CASSRDSHNEQFF; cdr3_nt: TGTGCCAGCAGCAGGGACAGCCACAATGAGCAGTTCTTC
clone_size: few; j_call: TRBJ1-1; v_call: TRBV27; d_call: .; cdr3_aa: CASSFTGGTEAFF; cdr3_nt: TGTGCCAGCAGTTTCACCGGAGGGACTGAAGCTTTCTTT
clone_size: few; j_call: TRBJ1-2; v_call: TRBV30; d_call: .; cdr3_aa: CAWALGGPNYGYTF; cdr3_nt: TGTGCCTGGGCCCTCGGGGGGCCTAACTATGGCTACACCTTC
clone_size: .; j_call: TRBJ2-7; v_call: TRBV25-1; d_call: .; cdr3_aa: CASSASYTYEQYF; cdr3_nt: TGTGCCAGCAGCGCCTCGTATACCTACGAGCAGTACTTC
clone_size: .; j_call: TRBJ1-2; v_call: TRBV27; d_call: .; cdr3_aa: CASSLSGQYGYTF; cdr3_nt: TGTGCCAGCAGTTTATCGGGGCAGTATGGCTACACCTTC
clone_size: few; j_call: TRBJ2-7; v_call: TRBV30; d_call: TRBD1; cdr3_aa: CAWTRGPFEEQYF; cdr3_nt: TGTGCCTGGACGAGGGGGCCCTTTGAGGAGCAGTACTTC
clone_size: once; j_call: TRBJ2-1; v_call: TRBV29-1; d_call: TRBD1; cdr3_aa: CSVRHRGYNEQFF; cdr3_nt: TGCAGCGTTAGGCACAGGGGGTACAATGAGCAGTTCTTC
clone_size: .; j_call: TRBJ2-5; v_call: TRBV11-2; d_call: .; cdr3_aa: CASSLRPGPAGETQYF; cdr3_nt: TGTGCCAGCAGCTTACGTCCGGGACCCGCGGGAGAGACCCAGTACTTC
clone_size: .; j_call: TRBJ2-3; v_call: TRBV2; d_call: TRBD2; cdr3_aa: CASIPLAGGPDTQYF; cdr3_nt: TGTGCCAGCATTCCGCTAGCGGGAGGACCAGATACGCAGTATTTT
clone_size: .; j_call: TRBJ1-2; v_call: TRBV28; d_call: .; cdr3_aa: CASSEGVVEGYTF; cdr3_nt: TGTGCCAGCAGTGAGGGGGTTGTAGAGGGCTACACCTTC
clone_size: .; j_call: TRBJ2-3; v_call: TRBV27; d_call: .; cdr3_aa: CASTTRTAASTDTQYF; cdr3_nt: TGTGCCAGCACCACACGGACGGCTGCCTCCACAGATACGCAGTATTTT
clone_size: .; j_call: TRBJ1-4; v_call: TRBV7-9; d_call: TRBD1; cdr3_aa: CASSDTGTATNEKLFF; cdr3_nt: TGTGCCAGCAGCGACACCGGGACAGCAACTAATGAAAAACTGTTTTTT
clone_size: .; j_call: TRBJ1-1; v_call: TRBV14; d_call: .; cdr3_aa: CASSHTGLGTEAFF; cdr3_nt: TGTGCCAGCAGCCACACAGGGCTGGGCACTGAAGCTTTCTTT
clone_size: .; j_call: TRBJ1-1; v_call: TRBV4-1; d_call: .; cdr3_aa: CASSQGAAVRTEAFF; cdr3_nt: TGCGCCAGCAGCCAAGGGGCAGCTGTCCGCACTGAAGCTTTCTTT
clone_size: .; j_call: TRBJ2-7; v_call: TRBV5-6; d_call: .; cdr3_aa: CASSLPGAPYSYEQYF; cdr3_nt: TGTGCCAGCAGCCTTCCCGGGGCACCCTACTCCTACGAGCAGTACTTC
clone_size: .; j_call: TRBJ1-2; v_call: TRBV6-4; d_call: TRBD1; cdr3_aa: CASSVGQGSYGYTF; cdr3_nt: TGTGCCAGCAGTGTTGGACAGGGAAGCTATGGCTACACCTTC
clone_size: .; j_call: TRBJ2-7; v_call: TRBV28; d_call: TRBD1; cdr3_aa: CASSSAGTGGFDEQYF; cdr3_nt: TGTGCCAGCAGCTCGGCAGGGACAGGGGGGTTCGACGAGCAGTACTTC
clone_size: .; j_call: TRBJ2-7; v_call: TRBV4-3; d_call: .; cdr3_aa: CASSPRTSYEQYF; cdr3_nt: TGCGCCAGCAGCCCCCGTACCTCCTACGAGCAGTACTTC
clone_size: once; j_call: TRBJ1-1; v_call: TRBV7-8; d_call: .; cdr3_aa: CASSLGRGGRATEAFF; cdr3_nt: TGTGCCAGCAGCTTAGGGCGAGGCGGACGGGCCACTGAAGCTTTCTTT